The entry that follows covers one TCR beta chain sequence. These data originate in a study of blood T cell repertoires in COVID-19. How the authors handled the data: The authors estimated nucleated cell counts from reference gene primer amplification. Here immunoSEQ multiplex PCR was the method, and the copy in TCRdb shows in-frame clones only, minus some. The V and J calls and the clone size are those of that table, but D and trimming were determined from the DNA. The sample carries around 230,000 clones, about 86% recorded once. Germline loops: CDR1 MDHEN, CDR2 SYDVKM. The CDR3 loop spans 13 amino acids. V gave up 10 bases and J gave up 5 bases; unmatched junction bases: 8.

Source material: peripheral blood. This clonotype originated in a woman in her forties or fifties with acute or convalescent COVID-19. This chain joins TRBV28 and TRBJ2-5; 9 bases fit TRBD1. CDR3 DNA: TGTGCCACCTTTACAGGGGGCACGGAGACCCAGTACTTC. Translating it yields CATFTGGTETQYF.